This T cell receptor beta chain is drawn from a study of T cell responses to AZD1222 COVID-19 vaccine. Notes on this clone: Its specificity is unknown.

V lost 3 bases, J lost 5 bases, and 12 bases lay in between. CDR1 and CDR2 from the germline V gene are LNHDA and SQIVND (reference sequence). This CDR3 has 14 amino acids. The data were produced by immunoSEQ multiplex PCR, yet TCRdb's version contains in-frame clones alone and is incomplete. The sample carries about 120,000 clones, approximately 87% recorded once. Regarding the study as a whole: Repertoire samples came only from after the peak T cell response. Donors were mostly white British, more females; clonal diversity possibly underestimated.

This TCR came from an adult in good health. The specimen was peripheral blood, collected on day 0 of AZD1222 vaccination. V usage is TRBV19 and J usage is TRBJ2-3; D may be TRBD2 (5 bases). CDR3 sequence reads: CASSISRRRDTQYF. CDR3 nucleotide sequence: TGTGCCAGTAGTATTAGCAGGAGGAGAGATACGCAGTATTTT.